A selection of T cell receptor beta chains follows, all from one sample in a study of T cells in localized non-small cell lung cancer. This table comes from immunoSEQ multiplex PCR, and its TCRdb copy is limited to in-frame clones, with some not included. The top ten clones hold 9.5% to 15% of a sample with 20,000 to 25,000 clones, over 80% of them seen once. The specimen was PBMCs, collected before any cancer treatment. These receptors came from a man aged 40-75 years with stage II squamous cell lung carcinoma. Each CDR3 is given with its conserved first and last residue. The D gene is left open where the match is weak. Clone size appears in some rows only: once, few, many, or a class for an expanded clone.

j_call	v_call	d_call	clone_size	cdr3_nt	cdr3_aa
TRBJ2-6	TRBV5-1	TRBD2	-	TGCGCCAGCAGTTCCCTAGCGGGGTCTTCTGGGGCCAACGTCCTGACTTTC	CASSSLAGSSGANVLTF
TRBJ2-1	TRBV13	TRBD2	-	TGTGCCAGCAGCGTTTCTAGCGGGAGCGGCTACAATGAGCAGTTCTTC	CASSVSSGSGYNEQFF
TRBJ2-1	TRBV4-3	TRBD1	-	TGCGCCAGCAGCCAAGAAAACCACAGGGGGAATGAGCAGTTCTTC	CASSQENHRGNEQFF
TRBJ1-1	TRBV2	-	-	TGTGCCAGCAGATTTGAGGGGACGGACACTGAAGCTTTCTTT	CASRFEGTDTEAFF
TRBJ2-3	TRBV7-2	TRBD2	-	TGTGCCAGCAGAGCCTCGGCGGGGGCAGATACGCAGTATTTT	CASRASAGADTQYF
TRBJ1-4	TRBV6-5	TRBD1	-	TGTGCCAGCAGCCGGACAGGGAGTAATGAAAAACTGTTTTTT	CASSRTGSNEKLFF
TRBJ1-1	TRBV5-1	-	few	TGCGCCAGCAGCTTATTTACGGACGCTGAAGCTTTCTTT	CASSLFTDAEAFF
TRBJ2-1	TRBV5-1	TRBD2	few	TGCGCCAGCAGCCCCCTCCTAAGGGCTAGCGGGAGGGCGGGTGAGCAGTTCTTC	CASSPLLRASGRAGEQFF
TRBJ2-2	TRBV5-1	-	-	TGCGCCAGCAGCGCTAATGGGGACACCGGGGAGCTGTTTTTT	CASSANGDTGELFF
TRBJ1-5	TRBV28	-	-	TGTGCCAGCAGTTTTCTAACAGGGCCCATACAGCCCCAGCATTTT	CASSFLTGPIQPQHF
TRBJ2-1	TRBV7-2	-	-	TGTGCCAGCAGCACGAGCAGTAATGAGCAGTTCTTC	CASSTSSNEQFF